These 18 T cell receptor beta chains were all obtained from the same sample, sequenced in a study of shared clonotypes between healthy human individuals. It was CD45RO-negative cells, positively selected for CCR7, that made up naive CD8 cells, with terminally differentiated effector memory CD45RA+ cells excluded. Profiled with immunoSEQ multiplex PCR; TCRdb holds only in-frame clones, not every one. This table has about 2 million clones, about 95% appearing once. Material: naive CD8+ T cells sorted from blood. The receptors originated from a man aged 18 to 29 in good health.

The J gene is TRBJ2-3, the V gene TRBV7-9; TRBD1 matches at 8 bases. The CDR3 loop spans 15 amino acids. J lost 2 bases, V lost 6 bases, and 7 bases had no gene match. Germline V lookup: CDR1 SEHNR, CDR2 FQNEAQ (reference sequence). CDR3 region: CASSPRTGITDTQYF. The CDR3 bases are TGTGCCAGCAGTCCAAGGACAGGGATCACAGATACGCAGTATTTT.

This chain joins TRBV6-1 and TRBJ2-2, with 7 bases that match TRBD1. The CDR3 has 15 residues. The germline gives CDR1 MNHNS, CDR2 SASEGT. The junction had 3 bases not matched to a gene; V was cut back by 4 bases and J by 1 base. CDR3 region: CASSVYRGNTGELFF. The DNA of the CDR3 is TGTGCCAGCAGTGTATACAGGGGGAACACCGGGGAGCTGTTTTTT.

The chain recombines TRBV7-2 with TRBJ2-1; D is undetermined. The germline V gene encodes CDR1 SGHTA and CDR2 FQGNSA. This CDR3 comprises 13 residues. Deletions cut 5 bases from V and 2 bases from J, with 7 bases between. In DNA, the CDR3 is TGTGCCAGCAGCCCCCAGACCTACAATGAGCAGTTCTTC. Its protein product is CASSPQTYNEQFF. The full variable domain, completed using reference TRBV7-2 and TRBJ2-1, is GAGVSQSPSNKVTEKGKDVELRCDPISGHTALYWYRQSLGQGLEFLIYFQGNSAPDKSGLPSDRFSAERTGGSVSTLTIQRTQQEDSAVYLCASSPQTYNEQFFGPGTRLTVL.

The CDR3 region has the DNA TGTGCCAGCAGCTACGGAGGACAGGGCGCTAACTATGGCTACACCTTC. Its protein product is CASSYGGQGANYGYTF. The rearrangement uses TRBV7-8 and TRBJ1-2, with 8 positions matching TRBD1. Germline V gene data show CDR1 as SGHVS and CDR2 as FQNEAQ. The CDR3 has 16 amino acids. V was clipped by 4 bases and J by 0 bases; unmatched bases: 7.

On this clone itself: The same CDR3 arises from other DNA sequences in this sample as well. V gene TRBV9 combines with J gene TRBJ1-4; possibly TRBD1 for D (5 bases). This CDR3 region has 13 residues. V was pared by 3 bases and J by 7 bases, with 10 bases between. Germline V lookup: CDR1 SGDLS, CDR2 YYNGEE. Here the CDR3 DNA reads TGTGCCAGCAGCGGGGGGACGGGTGAAAAACTGTTTTTT. Its protein is CASSGGTGEKLFF.

This chain links TRBV28 with TRBJ2-3; possibly TRBD2 for D (6 bases). This CDR3 is 15 amino acids long. The ends were cut back, 5 bases at V and 2 bases at J, with 14 bases in the middle. The germline V gene encodes CDR1 MDHEN and CDR2 SYDVKM. CDR3 protein: CASSPPGLLTDTQYF. The DNA for the CDR3 is TGTGCCAGCAGTCCCCCGGGACTTCTCACAGATACGCAGTATTTT. Complete variable domain (other parts from reference TRBV28 and TRBJ2-3): DVKVTQSSRYLVKRTGEKVFLECVQDMDHENMFWYRQDPGLGLRLIYFSYDVKMKEKGDIPEGYSVSREKKERFSLILESASTNQTSMYLCASSPPGLLTDTQYFGPGTRLTVL.

The chain employs TRBV6-1 and TRBJ1-5; TRBD1 might be the D (6 bases). Germline values: CDR1 MNHNS, CDR2 SASEGT. This CDR3 region has 17 residues. The V gene lost 2 bases and the J gene lost 0 bases, with 14 bases spanning the gap. In nucleotides, the CDR3 is TGTGCCAGCAGTGAATTGGACAGATACTATAGCAATCAGCCCCAGCATTTT. This encodes CASSELDRYYSNQPQHF.

Note on this clone: The same CDR3 can be traced to other DNA sequences in this sample. This chain uses TRBV19 with TRBJ2-1, with TRBD2 identical over 9 bases. Germline V gives CDR1 LNHDA, CDR2 SQIVND (reference sequence). This CDR3 comprises 14 residues. Trimming at V came to 4 bases and at J to 4 bases, leaving 2 bases not matched to a gene. CDR3 region: CASSTTSGYNEQFF. CDR3 nucleotides: TGTGCCAGTAGTACGACTAGCGGATACAATGAGCAGTTCTTC.

This chain connects TRBV6-6 to TRBJ2-3; D is possibly TRBD2 (5 bases). The CDR3 is made up of 14 amino acids. Germline-derived CDR1 and CDR2 are MNHNY and SVGAGI (reference sequence). The ends were cut back, 1 base at V and 4 bases at J, with 9 bases in the middle. The CDR3 protein is CASSYYIGADTQYF. CDR3 in DNA: TGTGCCAGCAGTTACTATATCGGGGCAGATACGCAGTATTTT.

The chain employs TRBV19 and TRBJ2-1; D might be TRBD1 (5 bases). The CDR3 covers 12 residues. Germline V CDR1 and CDR2: LNHDA, SQIVND (reference sequence). V was shortened by 9 bases and J by 9 bases, with 15 bases between the two germline ends. Here the CDR3 DNA reads TGTGCCAGCGGGCTAAGGGGCGGTGAGCAGTTCTTC. Its protein product is CASGLRGGEQFF.

This rearrangement joins TRBV5-6 to TRBJ2-4, with 7 bases identical to TRBD2. V shed 0 bases, J shed 0 bases, and the junction held 6 bases outside the gene matches. Germline V gives CDR1 SGHDT, CDR2 YYEEEE. The CDR3 sequence is 17 residues long. The CDR3 DNA reads as TGTGCCAGCAGCTTGGCCCTCGGGGAGGGAGCCAAAAACATTCAGTACTTC. It is translated as CASSLALGEGAKNIQYF.

This chain links TRBV9 with TRBJ2-1; D is unresolved. This CDR3 spans 15 amino acids. Germline CDR1 is SGDLS and CDR2 is YYNGEE. V gave up 0 bases and J gave up 3 bases, with 10 bases separating them. CDR3 nucleotide sequence: TGTGCCAGCAGCGTAGAATCAACCGGCTACAATGAGCAGTTCTTC. Encoded protein: CASSVESTGYNEQFF.

V is TRBV27 and J is TRBJ1-2; 11 nucleotides agree with TRBD1. This CDR3 has 16 residues. The V gene's germline CDR1 is MNHEY and CDR2 SMNVEV (reference sequence). J lost 0 bases, V lost 4 bases, and 4 bases had no gene match. CDR3 nucleotides: TGTGCCAGCAGTTCGGACAGGGGGCGGGCTAACTATGGCTACACCTTC. It codes for CASSSDRGRANYGYTF.

V gene TRBV5-6 combines with J gene TRBJ2-2, with 14 bases matching TRBD2. This CDR3 region has 17 residues. Germline lookup yields CDR1 SGHDT and CDR2 YYEEEE. V dropped 4 bases and J dropped 4; count of bases not matched to a gene: 6. Here the CDR3 DNA reads TGTGCCAGCAGCAAGGGACTAGCGGGAGCTCCCACCGGGGAGCTGTTTTTT. Residues: CASSKGLAGAPTGELFF.

This chain joins TRBV9 and TRBJ1-4, with D maybe TRBD1 (5 bases). V was cut by 6 bases and J by 8 bases, with 20 bases left in between. CDR3 length: 15 amino acids. Germline V lookup: CDR1 SGDLS, CDR2 YYNGEE. The CDR3 coding sequence is TGTGCCAGCACCAGCTCCGGGGCGTATAGCGAAAAACTGTTTTTT. This sequence encodes CASTSSGAYSEKLFF.

The V gene is TRBV4-1, the J gene TRBJ1-2, with D possibly matching TRBD1 (5 bases). Between the trimmed V and J ends, which lost 2 bases and 5 bases, there was a span of 9 bases. This CDR3 has 13 amino acids. Germline assignment: CDR1 MGHRA and CDR2 YSYEKL. In DNA, the CDR3 is TGCGCCAGCAGCCAATTGGGGGGTTATGGCTACACCTTC. Protein sequence: CASSQLGGYGYTF.

This clone was counted once. One end of the junction does not line up with germline, which may come from a read error. Different DNA sequences within this sample yield the same CDR3. V usage is TRBV4-1 and J usage is TRBJ2-2; TRBD1 might be the D (6 bases). The CDR3 extends over 16 amino acids. CDR1 and CDR2 (germline): MGHRA, YSYEKL. The CDR3 sequence: CASSRMWVGDTGELFF. In DNA, the CDR3 is TGCGCCAGCAGCCGAATGTGGGTGGGGGACACCGGAGAGCTGTTTTTT.

The gene calls are TRBV6-5 and TRBJ2-1; 7 bases map to TRBD1. The CDR3 sequence is 16 residues long. Germline CDR1 and CDR2: MNHEY and SVGAGI. V lost 1 base, J lost 0 bases, and 3 bases stayed unmatched. The CDR3 nucleotides read TGTGCCAGCAGTTACTTACCAGGGGGCTCCTACAATGAGCAGTTCTTC. Amino acid sequence: CASSYLPGGSYNEQFF.